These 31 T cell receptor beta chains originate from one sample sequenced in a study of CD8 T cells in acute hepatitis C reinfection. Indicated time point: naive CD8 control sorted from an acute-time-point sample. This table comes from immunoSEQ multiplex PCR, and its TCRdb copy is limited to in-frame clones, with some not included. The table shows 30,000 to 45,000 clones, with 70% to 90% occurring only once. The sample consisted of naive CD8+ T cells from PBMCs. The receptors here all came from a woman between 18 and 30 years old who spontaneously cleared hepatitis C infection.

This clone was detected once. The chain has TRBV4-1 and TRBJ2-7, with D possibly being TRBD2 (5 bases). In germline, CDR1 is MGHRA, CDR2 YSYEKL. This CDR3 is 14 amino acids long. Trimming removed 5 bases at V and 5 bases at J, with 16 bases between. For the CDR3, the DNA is TGCGCCAGCAGCTCCCGAGGGATTGGGAACGAGCAGTACTTC. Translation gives CASSSRGIGNEQYF.

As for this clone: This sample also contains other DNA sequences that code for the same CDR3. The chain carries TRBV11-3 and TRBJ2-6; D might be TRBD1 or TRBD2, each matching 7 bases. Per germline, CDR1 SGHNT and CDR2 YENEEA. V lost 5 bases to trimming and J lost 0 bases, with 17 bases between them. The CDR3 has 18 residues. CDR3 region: CASSQGGAQSSGANVLTF. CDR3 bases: TGTGCCAGCAGCCAGGGGGGGGCCCAAAGCTCTGGGGCCAACGTCCTGACTTTC.

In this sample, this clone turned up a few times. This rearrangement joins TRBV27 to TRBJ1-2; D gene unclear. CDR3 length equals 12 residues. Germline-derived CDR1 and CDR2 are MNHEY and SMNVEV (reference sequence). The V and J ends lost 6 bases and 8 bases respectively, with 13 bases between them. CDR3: CASSPSGRGYTF. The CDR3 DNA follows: TGTGCCAGCAGCCCCTCGGGAAGGGGCTACACCTTC.

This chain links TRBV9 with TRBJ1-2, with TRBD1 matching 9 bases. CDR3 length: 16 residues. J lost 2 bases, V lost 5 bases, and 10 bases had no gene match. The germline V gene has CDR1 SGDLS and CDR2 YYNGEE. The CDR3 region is CASSASIGTGNYGYTF. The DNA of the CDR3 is TGTGCCAGCAGTGCGAGTATCGGGACAGGGAACTATGGCTACACCTTC.

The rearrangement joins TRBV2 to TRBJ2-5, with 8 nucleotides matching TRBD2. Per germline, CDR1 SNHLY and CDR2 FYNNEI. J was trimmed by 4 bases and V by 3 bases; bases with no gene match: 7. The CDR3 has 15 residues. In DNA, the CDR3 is TGTGCCAGCAGTGATGAAGACGGGAGGGCAGAGACCCAGTACTTC. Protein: CASSDEDGRAETQYF.

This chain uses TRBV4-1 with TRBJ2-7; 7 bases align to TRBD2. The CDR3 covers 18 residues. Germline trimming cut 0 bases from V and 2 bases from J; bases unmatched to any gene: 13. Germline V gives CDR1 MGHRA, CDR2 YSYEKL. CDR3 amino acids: CASSQEVVSASGTYEQYF. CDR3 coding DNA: TGCGCCAGCAGCCAAGAAGTGGTGTCGGCTAGCGGAACCTACGAGCAGTACTTC.

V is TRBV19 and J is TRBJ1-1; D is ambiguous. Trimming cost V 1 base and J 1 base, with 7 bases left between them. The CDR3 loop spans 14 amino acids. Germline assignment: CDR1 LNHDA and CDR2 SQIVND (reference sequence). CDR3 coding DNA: TGTGCCAGTAGTATAGTAGGGCAGAACACTGAAGCTTTCTTT. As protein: CASSIVGQNTEAFF. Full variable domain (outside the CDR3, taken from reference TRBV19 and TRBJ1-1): DGGITQSPKYLFRKEGQNVTLSCEQNLNHDAMYWYRQDPGQGLRLIYYSQIVNDFQKGDIAEGYSVSREKKESFPLTVTSAQKNPTAFYLCASSIVGQNTEAFFGQGTRLTVV.

CDR3: CASSLARASGKGEQFF. DNA for the CDR3: TGTGCCAGCAGCTTAGCGCGTGCTAGCGGGAAGGGTGAGCAGTTCTTC. The chain employs TRBV7-9 and TRBJ2-1; 9 bases are shared with TRBD2. Germline CDR1 is SEHNR and CDR2 is FQNEAQ (reference sequence). This CDR3 has 16 residues. V was pared by 0 bases and J by 9 bases, with 9 bases of the junction left unmatched.

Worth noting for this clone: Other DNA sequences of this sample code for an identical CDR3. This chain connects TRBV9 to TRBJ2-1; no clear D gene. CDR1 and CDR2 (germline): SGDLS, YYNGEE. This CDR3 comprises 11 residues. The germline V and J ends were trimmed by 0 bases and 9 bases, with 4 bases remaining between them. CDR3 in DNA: TGTGCCAGCAGCGTAGGGGGTGAGCAGTTCTTC. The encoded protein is CASSVGGEQFF.

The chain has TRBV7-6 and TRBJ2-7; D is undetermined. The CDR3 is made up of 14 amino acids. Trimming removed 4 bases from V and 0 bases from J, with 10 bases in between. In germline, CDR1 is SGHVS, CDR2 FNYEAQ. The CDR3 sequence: CASSSPLSSYEQYF. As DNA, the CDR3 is TGTGCCAGCAGCTCCCCTCTGAGCTCCTACGAGCAGTACTTC.

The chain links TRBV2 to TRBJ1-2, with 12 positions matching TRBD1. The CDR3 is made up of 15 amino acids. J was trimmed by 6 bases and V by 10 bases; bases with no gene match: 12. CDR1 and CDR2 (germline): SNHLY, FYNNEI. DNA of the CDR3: TGTGCCATTCTACCGGGACAGGGGGCGCGGGATGGCTACACCTTC. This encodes CAILPGQGARDGYTF.

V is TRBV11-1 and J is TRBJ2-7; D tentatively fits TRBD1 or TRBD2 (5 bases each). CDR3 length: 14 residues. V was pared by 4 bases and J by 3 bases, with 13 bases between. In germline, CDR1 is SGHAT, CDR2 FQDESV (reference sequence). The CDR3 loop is CASSSSGTVYEQYF. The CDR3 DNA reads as TGTGCCAGCAGCTCTTCCGGGACGGTCTACGAGCAGTACTTC.

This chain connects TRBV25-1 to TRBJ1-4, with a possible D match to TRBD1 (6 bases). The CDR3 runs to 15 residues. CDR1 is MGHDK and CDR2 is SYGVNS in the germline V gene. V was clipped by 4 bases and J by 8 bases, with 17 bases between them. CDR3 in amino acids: CASSGKTGQKEKLFF. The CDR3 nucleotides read TGTGCCAGCAGTGGAAAAACGGGACAAAAAGAAAAACTGTTTTTT.

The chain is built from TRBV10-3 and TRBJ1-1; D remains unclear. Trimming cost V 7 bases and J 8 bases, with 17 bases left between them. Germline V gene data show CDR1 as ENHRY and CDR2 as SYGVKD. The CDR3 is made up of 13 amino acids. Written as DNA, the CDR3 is TGTGCCATCATCTTCCTTACCTCAGAGGAAGCTTTCTTT. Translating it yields CAIIFLTSEEAFF.

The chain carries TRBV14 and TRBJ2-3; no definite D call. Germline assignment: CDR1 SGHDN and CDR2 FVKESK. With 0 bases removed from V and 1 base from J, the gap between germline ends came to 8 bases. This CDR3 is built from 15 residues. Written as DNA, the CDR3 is TGTGCCAGCAGCCAAGATCTGGCGCGCACAGATACGCAGTATTTT. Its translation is CASSQDLARTDTQYF.

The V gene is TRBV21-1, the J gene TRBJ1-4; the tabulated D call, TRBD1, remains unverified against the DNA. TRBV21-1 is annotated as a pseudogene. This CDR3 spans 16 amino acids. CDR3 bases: TGTGCCAGCAGCAACGAAGGGGGGACAGTAAATGAAAAACTGTTTTTT. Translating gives CASSNEGGTVNEKLFF.

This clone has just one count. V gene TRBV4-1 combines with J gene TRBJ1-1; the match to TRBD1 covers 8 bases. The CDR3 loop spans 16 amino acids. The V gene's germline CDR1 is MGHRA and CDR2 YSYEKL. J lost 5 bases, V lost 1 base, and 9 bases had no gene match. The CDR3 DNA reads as TGCGCCAGCAGCCAAGGGACAGGGAACTCGAGGACTGAAGCTTTCTTT. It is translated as CASSQGTGNSRTEAFF.

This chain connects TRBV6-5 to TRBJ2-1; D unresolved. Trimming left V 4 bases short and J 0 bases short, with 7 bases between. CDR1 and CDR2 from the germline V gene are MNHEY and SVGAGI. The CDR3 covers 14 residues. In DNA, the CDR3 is TGTGCCAGCAGTTTGCGTAGCTCCTACAATGAGCAGTTCTTC. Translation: CASSLRSSYNEQFF.

Here the CDR3 DNA reads TGTGCCAGCAGCTTAGGAGCAGGGGGCCCTGAAGCTTTCTTT. The encoded protein is CASSLGAGGPEAFF. The rearrangement joins TRBV7-2 to TRBJ1-1; TRBD1 matches at 8 bases. CDR3 size: 14 residues. Unmatched junction bases numbered 4, after V lost 1 base and J lost 6 bases. From germline, CDR1 is SGHTA and CDR2 FQGNSA.

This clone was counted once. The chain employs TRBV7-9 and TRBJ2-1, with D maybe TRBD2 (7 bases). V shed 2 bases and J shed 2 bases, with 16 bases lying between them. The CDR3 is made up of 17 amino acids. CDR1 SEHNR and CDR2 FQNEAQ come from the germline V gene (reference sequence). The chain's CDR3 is CASSLREGVAAYNEQFF. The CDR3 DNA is TGTGCCAGCAGCTTAAGGGAGGGGGTAGCGGCCTACAATGAGCAGTTCTTC.

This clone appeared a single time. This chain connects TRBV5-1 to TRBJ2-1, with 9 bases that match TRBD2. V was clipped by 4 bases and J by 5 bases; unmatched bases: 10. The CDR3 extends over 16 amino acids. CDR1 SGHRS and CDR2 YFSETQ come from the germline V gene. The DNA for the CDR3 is TGCGCCAGCAGCGTCATAGCGGGAGTAGTGGACAATGAGCAGTTCTTC. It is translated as CASSVIAGVVDNEQFF. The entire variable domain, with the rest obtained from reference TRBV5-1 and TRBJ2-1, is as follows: KAGVTQTPRYLIKTRGQQVTLSCSPISGHRSVSWYQQTPGQGLQFLFEYFSETQRNKGNFPGRFSGRQFSNSRSEMNVSTLELGDSALYLCASSVIAGVVDNEQFFGPGTRLTVL.

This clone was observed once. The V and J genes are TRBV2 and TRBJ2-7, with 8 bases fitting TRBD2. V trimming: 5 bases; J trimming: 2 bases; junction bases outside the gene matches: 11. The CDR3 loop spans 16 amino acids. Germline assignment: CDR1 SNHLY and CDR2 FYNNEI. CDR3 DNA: TGTGCCAGCAGTTTGGCTACTAGCGGAAAAACCTACGAGCAGTACTTC. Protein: CASSLATSGKTYEQYF.

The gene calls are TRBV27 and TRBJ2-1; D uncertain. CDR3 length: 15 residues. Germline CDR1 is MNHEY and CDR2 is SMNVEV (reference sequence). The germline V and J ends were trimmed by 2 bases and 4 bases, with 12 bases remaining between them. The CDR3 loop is CASSLGGPGYNEQFF. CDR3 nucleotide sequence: TGTGCCAGCAGTTTAGGCGGACCCGGTTACAATGAGCAGTTCTTC.

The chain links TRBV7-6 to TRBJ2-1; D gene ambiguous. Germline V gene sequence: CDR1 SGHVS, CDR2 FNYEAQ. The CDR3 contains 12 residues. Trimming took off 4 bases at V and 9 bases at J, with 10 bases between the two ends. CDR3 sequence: CASSSHPIEQFF. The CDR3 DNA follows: TGTGCCAGCAGCTCCCACCCTATTGAGCAGTTCTTC.

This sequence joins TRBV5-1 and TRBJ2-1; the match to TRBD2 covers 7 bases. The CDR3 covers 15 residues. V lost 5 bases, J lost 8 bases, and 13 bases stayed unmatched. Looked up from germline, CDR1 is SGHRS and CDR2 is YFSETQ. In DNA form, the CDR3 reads TGCGCCAGCAGACCCTCTGGGAGGGCTGTTGATGAGCAGTTCTTC. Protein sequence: CASRPSGRAVDEQFF. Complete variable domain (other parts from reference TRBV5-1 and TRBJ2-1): KAGVTQTPRYLIKTRGQQVTLSCSPISGHRSVSWYQQTPGQGLQFLFEYFSETQRNKGNFPGRFSGRQFSNSRSEMNVSTLELGDSALYLCASRPSGRAVDEQFFGPGTRLTVL.

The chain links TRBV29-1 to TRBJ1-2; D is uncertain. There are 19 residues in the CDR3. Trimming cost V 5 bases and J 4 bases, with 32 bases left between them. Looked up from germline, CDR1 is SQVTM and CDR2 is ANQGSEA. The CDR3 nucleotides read TGCAGCGTTCTAGCCCCAACTCTGATGGCGCATTATAAGGTCTATGGCTACACCTTC. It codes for CSVLAPTLMAHYKVYGYTF.

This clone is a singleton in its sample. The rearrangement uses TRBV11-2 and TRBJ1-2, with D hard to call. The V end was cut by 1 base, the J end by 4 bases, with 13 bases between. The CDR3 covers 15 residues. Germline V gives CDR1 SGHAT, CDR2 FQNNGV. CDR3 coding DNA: TGTGCCAGCAGCTTAGGCCCAGGTGGTCTCTATGGCTACACCTTC. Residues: CASSLGPGGLYGYTF.

The chain's CDR3 is CASSQAPLAGALYEQYF. CDR3 nucleotides: TGCGCCAGCAGCCAAGCCCCCCTAGCGGGAGCACTCTACGAGCAGTACTTC. V gene TRBV4-1 combines with J gene TRBJ2-7; 10 nucleotides match TRBD2. Germline V CDR1 and CDR2: MGHRA, YSYEKL. J gave up 3 bases and V 1 base, and 9 bases lay outside the gene matches. The CDR3 has 17 residues.

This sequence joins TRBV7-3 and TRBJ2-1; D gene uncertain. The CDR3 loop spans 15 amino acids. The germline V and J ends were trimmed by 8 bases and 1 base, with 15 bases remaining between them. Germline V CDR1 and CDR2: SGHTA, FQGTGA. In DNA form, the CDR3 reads TGTGCCAGCTTAGGAGAGGTAGGGTCCTACAATGAGCAGTTCTTC. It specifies CASLGEVGSYNEQFF.

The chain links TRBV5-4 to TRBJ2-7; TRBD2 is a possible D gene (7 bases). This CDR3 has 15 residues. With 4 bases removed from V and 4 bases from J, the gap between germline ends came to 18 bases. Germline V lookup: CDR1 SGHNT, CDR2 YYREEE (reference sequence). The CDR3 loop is CASSGRGEGGYEQYF. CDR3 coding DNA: TGTGCCAGCAGCGGTAGGGGGGAGGGCGGTTACGAGCAGTACTTC.

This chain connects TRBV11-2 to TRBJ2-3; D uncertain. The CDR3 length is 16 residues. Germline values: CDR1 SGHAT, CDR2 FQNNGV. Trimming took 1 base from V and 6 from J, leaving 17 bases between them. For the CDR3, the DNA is TGTGCCAGCAGCTTAGGCCGCCAGGAGAAATTGGATACGCAGTATTTT. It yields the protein CASSLGRQEKLDTQYF.